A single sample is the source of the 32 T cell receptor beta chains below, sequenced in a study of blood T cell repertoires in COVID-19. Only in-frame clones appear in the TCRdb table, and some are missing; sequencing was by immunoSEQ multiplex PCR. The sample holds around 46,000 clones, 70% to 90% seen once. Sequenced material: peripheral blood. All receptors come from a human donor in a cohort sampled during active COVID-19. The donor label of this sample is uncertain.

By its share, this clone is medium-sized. In nucleotides, the CDR3 is TGTGCCAGCAGTTACTCAGGGACAGGGAACTATGGCTACACCTTC. Translation gives CASSYSGTGNYGYTF. The V gene is TRBV6-5, the J gene TRBJ1-2; TRBD1 agrees at 9 bases. In germline, CDR1 is MNHEY, CDR2 SVGAGI. The CDR3 extends over 15 amino acids. V lost 0 bases and J lost 2; bases outside the gene matches: 1.

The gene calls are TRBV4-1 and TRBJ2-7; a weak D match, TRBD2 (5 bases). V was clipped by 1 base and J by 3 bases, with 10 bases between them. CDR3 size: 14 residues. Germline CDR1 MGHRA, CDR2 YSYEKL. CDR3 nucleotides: TGCGCCAGCAGCCAAGCATCAGGAGGCTACGAGCAGTACTTC. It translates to CASSQASGGYEQYF.

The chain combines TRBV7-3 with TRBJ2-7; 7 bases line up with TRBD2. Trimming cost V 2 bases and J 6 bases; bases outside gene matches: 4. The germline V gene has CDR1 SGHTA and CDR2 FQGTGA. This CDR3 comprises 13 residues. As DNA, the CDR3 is TGTGCCAGCAGCTTAGCGGGGGTTGGCGAGCAGTACTTC. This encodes CASSLAGVGEQYF. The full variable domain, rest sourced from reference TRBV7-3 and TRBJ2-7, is GAGVSQTPSNKVTEKGKYVELRCDPISGHTALYWYRQSLGQGPEFLIYFQGTGAADDSGLPNDRFFAVRPEGSVSTLKIQRTERGDSAVYLCASSLAGVGEQYFGPGTRLTVT.

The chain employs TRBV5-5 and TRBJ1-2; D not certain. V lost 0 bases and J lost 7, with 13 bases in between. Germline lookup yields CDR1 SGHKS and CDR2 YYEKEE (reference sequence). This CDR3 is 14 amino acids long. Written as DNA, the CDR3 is TGTGCCAGCAGCTTGGGGCCGGAGTCCTTTGGCTACACCTTC. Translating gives CASSLGPESFGYTF.

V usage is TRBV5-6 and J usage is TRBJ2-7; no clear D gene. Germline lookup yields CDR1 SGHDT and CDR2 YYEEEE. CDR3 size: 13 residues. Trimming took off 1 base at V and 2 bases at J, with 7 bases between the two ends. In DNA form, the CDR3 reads TGTGCCAGCAGCTTGTTATCAGCCTACGAGCAGTACTTC. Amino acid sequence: CASSLLSAYEQYF.

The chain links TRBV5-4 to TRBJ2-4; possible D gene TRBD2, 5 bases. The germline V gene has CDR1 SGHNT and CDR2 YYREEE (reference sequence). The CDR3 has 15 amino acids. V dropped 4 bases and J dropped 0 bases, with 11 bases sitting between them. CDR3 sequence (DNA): TGTGCCAGCAGCGTGGACGGACTAGCCAAAAACATTCAGTACTTC. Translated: CASSVDGLAKNIQYF.

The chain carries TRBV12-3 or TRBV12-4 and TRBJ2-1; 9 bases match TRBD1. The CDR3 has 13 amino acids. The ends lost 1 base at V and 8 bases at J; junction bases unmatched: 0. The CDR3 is CASSLGQGDEQFF. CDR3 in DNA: TGTGCCAGCAGTTTAGGACAGGGGGATGAGCAGTTCTTC.

CDR3 protein: CASRRPGTGIYGYTF. The CDR3 bases are TGTGCCAGCAGACGTCCCGGGACAGGGATCTATGGCTACACCTTC. The rearrangement joins TRBV2 to TRBJ1-2; 9 bases agree with TRBD1. This CDR3 is built from 15 residues. Trimming took 6 bases from V and 4 from J; bases not matched to a gene: 9. Germline CDR1 and CDR2: SNHLY and FYNNEI.

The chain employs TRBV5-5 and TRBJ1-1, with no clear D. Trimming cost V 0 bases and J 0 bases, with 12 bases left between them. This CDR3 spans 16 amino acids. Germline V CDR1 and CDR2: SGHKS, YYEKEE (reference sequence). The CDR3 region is CASSLEWRALNTEAFF. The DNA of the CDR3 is TGTGCCAGCAGCTTGGAATGGAGGGCCTTGAACACTGAAGCTTTCTTT.

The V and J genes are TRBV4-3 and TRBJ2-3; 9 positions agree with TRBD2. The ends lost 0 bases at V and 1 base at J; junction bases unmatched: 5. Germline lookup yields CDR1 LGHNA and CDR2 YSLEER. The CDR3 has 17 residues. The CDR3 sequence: CASSQDAQRGGTDTQYF. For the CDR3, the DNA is TGCGCCAGCAGCCAAGATGCCCAGCGGGGGGGCACAGATACGCAGTATTTT.

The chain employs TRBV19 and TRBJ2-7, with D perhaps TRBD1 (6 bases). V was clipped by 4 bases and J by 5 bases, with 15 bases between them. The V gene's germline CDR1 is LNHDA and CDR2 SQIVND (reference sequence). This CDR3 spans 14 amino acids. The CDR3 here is CASSSRTETNEQYF. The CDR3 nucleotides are TGTGCCAGTAGTAGTAGGACAGAAACGAACGAGCAGTACTTC.

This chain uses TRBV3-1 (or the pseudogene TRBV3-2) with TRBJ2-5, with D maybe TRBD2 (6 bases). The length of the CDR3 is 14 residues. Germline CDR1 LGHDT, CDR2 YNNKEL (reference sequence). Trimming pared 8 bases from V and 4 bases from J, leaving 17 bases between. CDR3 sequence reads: CASVLASGRETQYF. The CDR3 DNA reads TGTGCCAGCGTACTAGCCTCGGGGAGAGAGACCCAGTACTTC.

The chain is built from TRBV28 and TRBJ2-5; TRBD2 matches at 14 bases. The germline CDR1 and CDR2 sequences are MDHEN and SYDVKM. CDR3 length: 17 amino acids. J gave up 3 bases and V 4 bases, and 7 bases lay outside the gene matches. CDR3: CASSSGPGLAGEETQYF. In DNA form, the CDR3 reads TGTGCCAGCAGTTCCGGACCGGGACTAGCGGGGGAAGAGACCCAGTACTTC.

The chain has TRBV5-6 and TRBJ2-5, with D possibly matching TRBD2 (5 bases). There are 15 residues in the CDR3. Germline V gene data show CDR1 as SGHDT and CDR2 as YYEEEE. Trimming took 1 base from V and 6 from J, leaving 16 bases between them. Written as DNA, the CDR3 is TGTGCCAGCAGCTTGTGGCAAGGACCTAGCAAGACCCAGTACTTC. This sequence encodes CASSLWQGPSKTQYF.

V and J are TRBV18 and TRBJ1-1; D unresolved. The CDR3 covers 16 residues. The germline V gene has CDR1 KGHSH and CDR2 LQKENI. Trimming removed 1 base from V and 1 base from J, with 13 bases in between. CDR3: CASSPQKIPGNTEAFF. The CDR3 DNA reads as TGTGCCAGCTCACCACAGAAAATTCCAGGGAACACTGAAGCTTTCTTT.

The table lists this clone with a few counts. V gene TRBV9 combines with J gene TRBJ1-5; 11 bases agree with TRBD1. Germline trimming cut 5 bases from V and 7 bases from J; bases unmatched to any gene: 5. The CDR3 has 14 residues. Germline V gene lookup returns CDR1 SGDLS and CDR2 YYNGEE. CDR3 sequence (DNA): TGTGCCAGCAGTGGACAGGGGGCCCGGCAGCCCCAGCATTTT. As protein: CASSGQGARQPQHF.

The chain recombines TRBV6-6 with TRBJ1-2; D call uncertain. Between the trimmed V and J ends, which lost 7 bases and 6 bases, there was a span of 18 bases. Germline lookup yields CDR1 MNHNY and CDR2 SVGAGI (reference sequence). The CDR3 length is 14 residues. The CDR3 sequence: CASTPGSGRDGYTF. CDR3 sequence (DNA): TGTGCCAGCACCCCCGGCAGCGGTCGGGATGGCTACACCTTC.

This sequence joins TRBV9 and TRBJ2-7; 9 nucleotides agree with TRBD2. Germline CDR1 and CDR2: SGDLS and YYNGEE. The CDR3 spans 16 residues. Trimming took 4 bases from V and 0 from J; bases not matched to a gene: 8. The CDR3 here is CASSRGLAGTSYEQYF. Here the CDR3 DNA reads TGTGCCAGCAGCAGGGGCCTAGCGGGGACCTCCTACGAGCAGTACTTC.

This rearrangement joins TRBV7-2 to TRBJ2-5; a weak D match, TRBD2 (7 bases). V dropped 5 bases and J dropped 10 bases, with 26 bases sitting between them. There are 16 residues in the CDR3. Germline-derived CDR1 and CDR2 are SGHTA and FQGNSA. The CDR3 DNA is TGTGCCAGCAGCCCGGCAAGGGGGGGTCGTGGGGGTATCCAGTACTTC. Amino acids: CASSPARGGRGGIQYF.

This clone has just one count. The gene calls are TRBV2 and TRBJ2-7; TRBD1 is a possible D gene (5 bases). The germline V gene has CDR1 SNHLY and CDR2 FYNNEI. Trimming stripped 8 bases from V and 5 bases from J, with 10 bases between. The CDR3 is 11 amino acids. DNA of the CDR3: TGTGCCAGCGCAGGGCGCCACGAGCAGTACTTC. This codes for CASAGRHEQYF.

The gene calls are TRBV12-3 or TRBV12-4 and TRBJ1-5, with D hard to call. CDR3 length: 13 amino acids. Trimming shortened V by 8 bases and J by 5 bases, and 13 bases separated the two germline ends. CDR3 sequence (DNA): TGTGCCAGCGCCCGCCGGGAGGATCAGCCCCAGCATTTT. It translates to CASARREDQPQHF.

This chain's CDR3 is CASSTGSSYEQYF. CDR3 bases: TGTGCCAGCAGTACCGGTTCCTCCTACGAGCAGTACTTC. The rearrangement links TRBV7-2 to TRBJ2-7; no firm D call. Trimming removed 6 bases from V and 0 bases from J, with 9 bases in between. Germline loops: CDR1 SGHTA, CDR2 FQGNSA. The CDR3 extends over 13 amino acids.

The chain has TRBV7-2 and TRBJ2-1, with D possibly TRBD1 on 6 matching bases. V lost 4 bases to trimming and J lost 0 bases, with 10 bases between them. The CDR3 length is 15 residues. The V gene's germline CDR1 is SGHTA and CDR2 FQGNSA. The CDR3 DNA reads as TGTGCCAGCAGCTCAGGGGTTTTCTCCTACAATGAGCAGTTCTTC. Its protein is CASSSGVFSYNEQFF.

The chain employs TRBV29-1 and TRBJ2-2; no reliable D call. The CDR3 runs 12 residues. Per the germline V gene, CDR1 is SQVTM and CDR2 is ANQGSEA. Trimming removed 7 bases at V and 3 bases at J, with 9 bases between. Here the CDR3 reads CSAGRYTGELFF. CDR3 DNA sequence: TGCAGCGCCGGCCGTTACACCGGGGAGCTGTTTTTT.

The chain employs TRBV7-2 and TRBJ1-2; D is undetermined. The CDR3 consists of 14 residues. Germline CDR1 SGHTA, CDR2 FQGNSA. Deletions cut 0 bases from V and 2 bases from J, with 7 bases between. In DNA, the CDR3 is TGTGCCAGCAGCTTAGCTGGCAGAAACTATGGCTACACCTTC. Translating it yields CASSLAGRNYGYTF.

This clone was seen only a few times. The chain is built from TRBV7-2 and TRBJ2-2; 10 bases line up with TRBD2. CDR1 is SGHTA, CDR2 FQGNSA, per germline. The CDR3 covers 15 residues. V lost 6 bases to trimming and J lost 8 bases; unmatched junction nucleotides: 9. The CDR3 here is CASSPPAGLAGELFF. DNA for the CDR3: TGTGCCAGCAGTCCACCGGCGGGACTAGCGGGGGAGCTGTTTTTT.

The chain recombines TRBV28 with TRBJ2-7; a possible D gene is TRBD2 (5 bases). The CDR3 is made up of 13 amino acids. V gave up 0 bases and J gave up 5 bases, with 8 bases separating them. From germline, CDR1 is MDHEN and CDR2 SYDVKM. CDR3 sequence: CASSLWSGNEQYF. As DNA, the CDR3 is TGTGCCAGCAGTTTATGGTCCGGGAACGAGCAGTACTTC.

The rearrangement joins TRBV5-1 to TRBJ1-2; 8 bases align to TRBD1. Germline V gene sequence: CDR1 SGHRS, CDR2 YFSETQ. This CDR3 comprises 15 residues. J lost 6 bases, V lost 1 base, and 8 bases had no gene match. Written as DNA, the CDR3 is TGCGCCAGCAGCTTGCAGGGGGCAGTTTCTGATGGCTACACCTTC. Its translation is CASSLQGAVSDGYTF.

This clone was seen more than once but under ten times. In nucleotides, the CDR3 is TGTGCCAGCAGCCGACAGGGGGAGGCCAAAAACATTCAGTACTTC. Protein product: CASSRQGEAKNIQYF. The rearrangement uses TRBV5-5 and TRBJ2-4, with 9 bases aligning to TRBD1. From germline, CDR1 is SGHKS and CDR2 YYEKEE (reference sequence). The ends lost 4 bases at V and 1 base at J; junction bases unmatched: 3. The CDR3 contains 15 residues.

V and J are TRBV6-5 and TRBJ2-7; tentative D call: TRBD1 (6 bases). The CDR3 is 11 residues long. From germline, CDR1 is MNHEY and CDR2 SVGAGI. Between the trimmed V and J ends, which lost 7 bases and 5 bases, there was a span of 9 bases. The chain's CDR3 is CASTQGNEQYF. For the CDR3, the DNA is TGTGCCAGCACACAGGGAAACGAGCAGTACTTC.

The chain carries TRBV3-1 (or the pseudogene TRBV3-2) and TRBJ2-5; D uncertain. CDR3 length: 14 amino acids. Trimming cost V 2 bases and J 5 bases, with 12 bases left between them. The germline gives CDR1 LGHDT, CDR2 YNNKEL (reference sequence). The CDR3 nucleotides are TGTGCCAGCAGCCAACTAATAGGAGTGGAGACCCAGTACTTC. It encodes CASSQLIGVETQYF.

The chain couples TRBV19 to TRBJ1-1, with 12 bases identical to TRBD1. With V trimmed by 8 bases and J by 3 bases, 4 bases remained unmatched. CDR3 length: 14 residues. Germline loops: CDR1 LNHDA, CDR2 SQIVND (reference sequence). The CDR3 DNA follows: TGTGCCAGTTCGGGACAGGGGGCACACACTGAAGCTTTCTTT. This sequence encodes CASSGQGAHTEAFF.